A selection of T cell receptor beta chains follows, all from one sample in a study of CD4 T cells in relation to SARS-CoV-2 and coronaviruses. Using immunoSEQ multiplex PCR, the repertoire was profiled, and TCRdb retains in-frame clones only, with some absent. The sample includes roughly 25,000 clones, around three quarters of them seen just once. These receptors are not linked to any known antigen. The sample consisted of CD4+ T cells from PBMCs, cultured in vitro. These receptors were collected from a human donor in good health. Each CDR3 is given with its conserved first and last residue. The order of the fields is D gene, J gene, V gene, clone size, CDR3 DNA, CDR3 protein. The D gene is left open where the match is weak. Size tells how often a clone was seen (once, few, many) or the class of an expanded clone, and some rows leave it out.

d_call: NA
j_call: TRBJ1-2
v_call: TRBV5-1
clone_size: NA
cdr3_nt: TGCGCCAGCAGCTTGGTTGGGGCTTCCTATGGCTACACCTTC
cdr3_aa: CASSLVGASYGYTF

d_call: NA
j_call: TRBJ1-5
v_call: TRBV28
clone_size: NA
cdr3_nt: TGTGCCAGCAGCCCTCGCGGGGCAGTGCAGTCCCAGCATTTT
cdr3_aa: CASSPRGAVQSQHF

d_call: NA
j_call: TRBJ1-1
v_call: TRBV7-9
clone_size: NA
cdr3_nt: TGTGCCAGCAGCTTAGCGTCGCTAGACAAAGCTTTCTTT
cdr3_aa: CASSLASLDKAFF

d_call: TRBD2
j_call: TRBJ2-2
v_call: TRBV7-2
clone_size: NA
cdr3_nt: TGTGCCAGCAGCCCGGGACTAGCGGGGGCCGTAGGCGCCGGGGAGCTGTTTTTT
cdr3_aa: CASSPGLAGAVGAGELFF

d_call: NA
j_call: TRBJ1-2
v_call: TRBV19
clone_size: few
cdr3_nt: TGTGCCAGTAGTCCAGCAGGAGGGGCGGGGGCTGGCTACACCTTC
cdr3_aa: CASSPAGGAGAGYTF

d_call: TRBD1
j_call: TRBJ2-7
v_call: TRBV19
clone_size: few
cdr3_nt: TGTGCCAGTAGTATCCACACAGGGGAATACGAGCAGTACTTC
cdr3_aa: CASSIHTGEYEQYF

d_call: NA
j_call: TRBJ1-2
v_call: TRBV29-1
clone_size: NA
cdr3_nt: TGCAGCGTTGAGCCCCTTTCGGGGGCGCGATATGGCTACACCTTC
cdr3_aa: CSVEPLSGARYGYTF

d_call: NA
j_call: TRBJ2-7
v_call: TRBV3-1/TRBV3-2
clone_size: few
cdr3_nt: TGTGCCAGCAGCCTTCGTTCAGGGATCATCGAGCAGTACTTC
cdr3_aa: CASSLRSGIIEQYF

d_call: NA
j_call: TRBJ2-1
v_call: TRBV5-1
clone_size: few
cdr3_nt: TGCGCCAGCAGTGAGGCGGAATCCTACAATGAGCAGTTCTTC
cdr3_aa: CASSEAESYNEQFF

d_call: TRBD1
j_call: TRBJ2-1
v_call: TRBV7-2
clone_size: NA
cdr3_nt: TGTGCCAGCAGCCCCAGACAGGGGCCCTACAATGAGCAGTTCTTC
cdr3_aa: CASSPRQGPYNEQFF